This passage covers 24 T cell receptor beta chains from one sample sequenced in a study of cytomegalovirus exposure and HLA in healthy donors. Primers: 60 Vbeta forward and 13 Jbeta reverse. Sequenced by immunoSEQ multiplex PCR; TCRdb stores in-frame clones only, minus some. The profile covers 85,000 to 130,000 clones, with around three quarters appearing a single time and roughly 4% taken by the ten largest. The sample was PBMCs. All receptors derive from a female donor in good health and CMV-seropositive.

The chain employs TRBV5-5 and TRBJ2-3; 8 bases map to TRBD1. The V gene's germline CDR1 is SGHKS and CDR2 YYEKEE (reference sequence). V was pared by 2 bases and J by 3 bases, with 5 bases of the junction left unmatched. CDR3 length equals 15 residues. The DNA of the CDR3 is TGTGCCAGCAGCTTCGACAGGGGAGGAACAGATACGCAGTATTTT. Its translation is CASSFDRGGTDTQYF.

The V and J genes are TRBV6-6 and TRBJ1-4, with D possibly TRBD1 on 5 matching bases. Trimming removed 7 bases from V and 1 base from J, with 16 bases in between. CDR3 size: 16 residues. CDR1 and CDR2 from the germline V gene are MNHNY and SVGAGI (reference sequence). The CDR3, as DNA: TGTGCCAGCACTCTTACTCGGGGGGGAACTAATGAAAAACTGTTTTTT. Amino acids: CASTLTRGGTNEKLFF.

The DNA of the CDR3 is TGTGCCAGTAGTATCAACCCGGGACTAGCGGGCTACAATGAGCAGTTCTTC. It yields the protein CASSINPGLAGYNEQFF. This chain joins TRBV19 and TRBJ2-1; 12 nucleotides align to TRBD2. The CDR3 totals 17 residues. In germline, CDR1 is LNHDA, CDR2 SQIVND (reference sequence). V was pared by 3 bases and J by 3 bases, with 6 bases of the junction left unmatched.

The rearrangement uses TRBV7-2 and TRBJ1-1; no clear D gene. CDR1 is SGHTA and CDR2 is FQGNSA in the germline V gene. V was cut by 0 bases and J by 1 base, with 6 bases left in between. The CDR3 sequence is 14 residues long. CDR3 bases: TGTGCCAGCAGCTTAGCGAGTCAGAACACTGAAGCTTTCTTT. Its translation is CASSLASQNTEAFF.

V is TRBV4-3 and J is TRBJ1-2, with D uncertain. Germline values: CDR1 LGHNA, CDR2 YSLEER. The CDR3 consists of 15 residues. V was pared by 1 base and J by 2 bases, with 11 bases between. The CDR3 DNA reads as TGCGCCAGCAGCCAAGGGAGTTACTCCAACTATGGCTACACCTTC. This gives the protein CASSQGSYSNYGYTF.

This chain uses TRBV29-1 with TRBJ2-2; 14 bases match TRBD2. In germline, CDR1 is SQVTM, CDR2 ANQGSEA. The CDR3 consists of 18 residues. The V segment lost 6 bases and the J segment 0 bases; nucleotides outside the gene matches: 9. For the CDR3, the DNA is TGCAGCGTCCTAGCGCGACTAGCGGGAGGGGCGAACACCGGGGAGCTGTTTTTT. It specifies CSVLARLAGGANTGELFF.

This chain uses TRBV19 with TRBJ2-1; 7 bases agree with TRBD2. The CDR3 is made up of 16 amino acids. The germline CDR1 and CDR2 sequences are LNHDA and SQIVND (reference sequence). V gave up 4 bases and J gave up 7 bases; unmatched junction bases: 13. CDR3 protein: CASSTHGAGAINEQFF. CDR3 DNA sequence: TGTGCCAGTAGTACTCACGGTGCGGGAGCGATAAATGAGCAGTTCTTC.

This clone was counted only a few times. The CDR3 is CASSFRTRGYEQFF. Here the CDR3 DNA reads TGTGCCAGCAGCTTTCGGACTAGGGGGTATGAGCAGTTCTTC. The J gene is TRBJ2-1, the V gene TRBV11-3; perhaps TRBD2 as D (7 bases). Germline CDR1 SGHNT, CDR2 YENEEA. V lost 3 bases to trimming and J lost 8 bases, with 14 bases between them. CDR3 length: 14 residues.

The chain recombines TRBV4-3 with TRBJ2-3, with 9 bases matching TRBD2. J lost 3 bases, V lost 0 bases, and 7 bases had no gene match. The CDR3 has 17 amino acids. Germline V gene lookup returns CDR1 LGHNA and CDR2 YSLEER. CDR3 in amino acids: CASSQEGRGGVTDTQYF. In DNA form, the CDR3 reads TGCGCCAGCAGCCAAGAAGGTCGCGGGGGGGTTACAGATACGCAGTATTTT.

The CDR3 is CASSSLNYGYTF. DNA of the CDR3: TGTGCCAGTAGTAGTCTGAACTATGGCTACACCTTC. The chain has TRBV19 and TRBJ1-2; unclear D gene. Trimming cost V 4 bases and J 2 bases, with 5 bases left between them. Germline V gene lookup returns CDR1 LNHDA and CDR2 SQIVND (reference sequence). CDR3 length: 12 amino acids.

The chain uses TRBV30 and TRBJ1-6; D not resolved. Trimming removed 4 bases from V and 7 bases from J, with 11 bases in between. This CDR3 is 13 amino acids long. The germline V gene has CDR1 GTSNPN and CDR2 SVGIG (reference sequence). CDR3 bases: TGTGCCTGGATCCCCCACGGGAATTCACCCCTCCACTTT. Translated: CAWIPHGNSPLHF.

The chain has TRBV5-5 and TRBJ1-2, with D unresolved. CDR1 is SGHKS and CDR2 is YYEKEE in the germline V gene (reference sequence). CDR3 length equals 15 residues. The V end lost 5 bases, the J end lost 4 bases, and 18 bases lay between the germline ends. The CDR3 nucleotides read TGTGCCAGCAGTGTGGGTCCAGCCCCTAGCTATGGCTACACCTTC. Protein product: CASSVGPAPSYGYTF.

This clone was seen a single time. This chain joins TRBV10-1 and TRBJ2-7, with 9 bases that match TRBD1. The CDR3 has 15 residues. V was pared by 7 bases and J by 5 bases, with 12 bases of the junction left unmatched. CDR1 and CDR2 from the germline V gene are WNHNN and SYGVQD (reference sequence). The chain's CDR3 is CASNAGGTGNNEQYF. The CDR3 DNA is TGCGCCAGCAACGCTGGGGGGACAGGGAACAACGAGCAGTACTTC.

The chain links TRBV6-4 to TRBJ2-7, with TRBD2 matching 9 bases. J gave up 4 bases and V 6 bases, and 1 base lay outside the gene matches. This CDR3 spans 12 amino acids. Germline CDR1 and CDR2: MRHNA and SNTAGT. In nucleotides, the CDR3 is TGTGCCAGCAGGGGACTAGCATACGAGCAGTACTTC. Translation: CASRGLAYEQYF.

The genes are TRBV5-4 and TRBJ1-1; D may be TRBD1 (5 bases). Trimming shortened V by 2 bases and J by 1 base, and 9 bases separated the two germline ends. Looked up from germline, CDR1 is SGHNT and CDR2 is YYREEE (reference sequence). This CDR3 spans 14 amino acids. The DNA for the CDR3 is TGTGCCAGCAGCTTACAGGCGGAGAACACTGAAGCTTTCTTT. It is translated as CASSLQAENTEAFF.

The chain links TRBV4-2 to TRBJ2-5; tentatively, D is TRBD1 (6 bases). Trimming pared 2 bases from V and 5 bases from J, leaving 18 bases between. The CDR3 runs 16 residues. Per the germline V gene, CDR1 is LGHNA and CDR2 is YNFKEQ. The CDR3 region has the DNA TGTGCCAGCAGCCAACAAGGGGGTCGCGGCGGGGAGACCCAGTACTTC. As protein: CASSQQGGRGGETQYF.

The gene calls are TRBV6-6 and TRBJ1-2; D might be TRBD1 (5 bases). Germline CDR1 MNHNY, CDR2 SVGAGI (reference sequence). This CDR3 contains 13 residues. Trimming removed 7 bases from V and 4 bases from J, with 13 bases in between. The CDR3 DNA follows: TGTGCCAGCACCCGGACAACCCCCTATGGCTACACCTTC. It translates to CASTRTTPYGYTF.

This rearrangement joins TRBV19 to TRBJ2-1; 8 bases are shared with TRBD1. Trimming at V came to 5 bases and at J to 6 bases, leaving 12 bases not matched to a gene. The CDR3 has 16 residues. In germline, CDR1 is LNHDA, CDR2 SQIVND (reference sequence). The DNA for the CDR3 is TGTGCCAGTAGTCACCCGAGGACAGGGTATCTCAATGAGCAGTTCTTC. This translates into CASSHPRTGYLNEQFF.

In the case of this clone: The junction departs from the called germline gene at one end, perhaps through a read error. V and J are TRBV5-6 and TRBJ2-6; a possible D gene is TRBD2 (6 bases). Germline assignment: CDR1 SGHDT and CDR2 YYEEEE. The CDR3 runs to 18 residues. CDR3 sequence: CASSLGWAGSGGANGLTF. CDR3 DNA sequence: TGTGCCAGCAGCTTGGGGTGGGCCGGGTCAGGAGGGGCCAACGGCCTGACTTTC.

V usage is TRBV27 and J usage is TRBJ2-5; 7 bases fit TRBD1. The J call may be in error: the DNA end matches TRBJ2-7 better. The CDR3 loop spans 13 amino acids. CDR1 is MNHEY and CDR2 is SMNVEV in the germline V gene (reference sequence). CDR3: CASSRGQSYEQYF. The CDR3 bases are TGTGCCAGCAGTAGGGGACAGTCCTACGAGCAGTACTTC.

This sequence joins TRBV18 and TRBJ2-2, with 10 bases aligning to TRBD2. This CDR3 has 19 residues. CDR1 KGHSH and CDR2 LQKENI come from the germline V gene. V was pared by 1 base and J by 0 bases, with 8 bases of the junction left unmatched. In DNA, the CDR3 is TGTGCCAGCTCACCACAACCGAGGCTAGCGGGGGCGAACACCGGGGAGCTGTTTTTT. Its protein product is CASSPQPRLAGANTGELFF.

The CDR3 loop is CASTRSGRAPYNEQFF. DNA for the CDR3: TGTGCCAGCACTCGGTCCGGGAGGGCTCCCTACAATGAGCAGTTCTTC. The chain carries TRBV5-4 and TRBJ2-1, with 8 bases fitting TRBD2. The CDR3 loop spans 16 amino acids. Germline V lookup: CDR1 SGHNT, CDR2 YYREEE (reference sequence). V dropped 6 bases and J dropped 2; count of bases not matched to a gene: 10. The variable domain in full, with the rest retrieved from reference TRBV5-4 and TRBJ2-1, is ETGVTQSPTHLIKTRGQQVTLRCSSQSGHNTVSWYQQALGQGPQFIFQYYREEENGRGNFPPRFSGLQFPNYSSELNVNALELDDSALYLCASTRSGRAPYNEQFFGPGTRLTVL.

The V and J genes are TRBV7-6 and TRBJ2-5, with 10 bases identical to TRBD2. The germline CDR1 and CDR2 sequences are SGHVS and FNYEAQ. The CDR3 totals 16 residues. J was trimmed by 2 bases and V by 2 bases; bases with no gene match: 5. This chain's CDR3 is CASSLWLAGEQETQYF. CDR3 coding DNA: TGTGCCAGCAGCTTATGGCTAGCGGGGGAACAAGAGACCCAGTACTTC.

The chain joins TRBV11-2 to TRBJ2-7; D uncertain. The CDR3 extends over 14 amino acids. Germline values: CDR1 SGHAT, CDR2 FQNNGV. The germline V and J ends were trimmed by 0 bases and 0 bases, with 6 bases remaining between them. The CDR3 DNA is TGTGCCAGCAGCTTAGAGGCGGTCTCCTACGAGCAGTACTTC. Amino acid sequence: CASSLEAVSYEQYF.